The rows below give T cell receptor beta chains drawn from one sample of a study of CD8 T cells in ankylosing spondylitis. Each CDR3 protein gets one entry after TCRdb re-called the 5' RACE reads with MiXCR. The sample shows 350,000 or so distinct CDR3 sequences, 7.5% to 9% of them seen only once. The specimen was blood, either unsorted or a sorted T cell fraction (not recorded which). These receptors were collected from a male donor with ankylosing spondylitis. CDR3s include the opening cysteine and the closing phenylalanine or tryptophan. The order of the fields is J gene, D gene, V gene, CDR3 protein. The D gene is left open where the match is weak.

TRBJ2-3 TRBD2 TRBV29-1 CSVEAQREPDTQYF
TRBJ2-7 NA TRBV7-9 CASSLGGYTYEQYF
TRBJ1-5 NA TRBV4-2 CASSQEVGNQPQHF
TRBJ2-7 TRBD2 TRBV4-1 CASSQERLAGDYEQYF
TRBJ2-3 NA TRBV3-1 CASSQEVAGRTQYF
TRBJ2-2 TRBD2 TRBV10-3 CAISEPSGSTGELFF
TRBJ1-1 NA TRBV29-1 CSGGQNTEAFF
TRBJ2-5 NA TRBV7-9 CASSPRGSYEKETQYF
TRBJ2-3 NA TRBV18 CASSPLRQTSTDTQYF
TRBJ1-3 NA TRBV18 CASSPFGTVYSGNTIYF
TRBJ1-5 NA TRBV18 CASSRRINQPQHF
TRBJ2-1 NA TRBV4-3 CASSQDGTPRDEQFF
TRBJ2-7 NA TRBV7-9 CASSLKLDEQYF
TRBJ2-2 NA TRBV4-3 CASSQDLSSGWTGELFF
TRBJ2-1 NA TRBV7-6 CASTLNPGTPNEQFF
TRBJ2-4 TRBD2 TRBV4-2 CASSQTGTSVPFQYF
TRBJ1-2 NA TRBV5-1 CASSDTGAREGGYTF
TRBJ1-1 NA TRBV27 CASSSPGHSNTEAFF
TRBJ2-1 TRBD2 TRBV5-5 CASSLAGREHNEQFF
TRBJ2-1 NA TRBV7-3 CASRQTRATNRNEQFF
TRBJ1-1 NA TRBV29-1 CSGTRTATEAFF
TRBJ2-5 NA TRBV5-1 CASSLGAETQYF
TRBJ2-1 TRBD2 TRBV27 CASSGLAGVLNEQFF
TRBJ2-5 TRBD2 TRBV5-1 CASSFLAAAQETQYF
TRBJ2-3 TRBD2 TRBV12-3/TRBV12-4 CASSRTSGRGTSTDTQYF
TRBJ1-5 NA TRBV20-1 CSARVGGSNNQPQHF
TRBJ2-7 TRBD2 TRBV5-6 CASSKGLAGVYEQYF
TRBJ2-3 NA TRBV7-3 CASGLFGGSRADTQYF
TRBJ2-1 NA TRBV5-4 CASSKGREGWGNEQFF
TRBJ2-2 NA TRBV7-9 CASSLQGPDVTGELFF
TRBJ1-5 NA TRBV12-3/TRBV12-4 CASRRGSHQPQHF
TRBJ2-5 TRBD2 TRBV20-1 CSASGPGGEPTETQYF
TRBJ2-3 NA TRBV28 CASSLALRSDTQYF
TRBJ2-3 NA TRBV10-3 CAIGGQTDTQYF
TRBJ2-4 NA TRBV28 CASSLGLAFETKNIQYF
TRBJ2-3 TRBD2 TRBV4-1 CASSYAGTSGRDTQYF
TRBJ2-1 NA TRBV10-3 CAIREGAQGNEQFF
TRBJ1-2 NA TRBV6-4 CASKAVDGAHYGYTF